The present TCR beta chain was sequenced within a study of blood T cell repertoires in COVID-19. Study summary: Some COVID-19 samples were acute and others convalescent; all came from the United States, Italy and Spain. T cells, B-cell-depleted T cells, or PBMCs provided the cDNA or gDNA that served as material.

Authors' data handling: Amplification from reference gene primers served as the basis for estimated nucleated cell counts. Sequenced by immunoSEQ multiplex PCR; TCRdb stores in-frame clones only, minus some. The DNA gave D and trimming, while V, J and clone size come from that table. The table has some 260,000 clones, approximately 91% seen once. The germline CDR1 and CDR2 sequences are SNHLY and FYNNEI. The CDR3 loop spans 15 amino acids. V gave up 5 bases and J gave up 4 bases; unmatched junction bases: 8. This TCR was sampled from a woman in her 30s with acute or convalescent COVID-19. The sample taken for sequencing was peripheral blood. V usage is TRBV2 and J usage is TRBJ1-5; 7 nucleotides line up with TRBD1. This chain's CDR3 is CASSRQGGLNQPQHF. CDR3 DNA sequence: TGTGCCAGCAGTCGACAGGGTGGGTTGAATCAGCCCCAGCATTTT.